Shown below are 27 T cell receptor beta chains from a single sample sequenced in a study of blood T cell repertoires in COVID-19. Libraries were prepared by immunoSEQ multiplex PCR; TCRdb keeps only in-frame clonotypes and omits some of them. The data show 250,000 to 400,000 clones, about 91% seen once. The sequenced material came from peripheral blood. Every receptor here comes from a woman aged 25-40 years with COVID-19, enrolled during active disease.

The V call is TRBV6-1, the J call TRBJ2-4; the D gene is possibly TRBD1 (6 bases). This CDR3 has 14 amino acids. CDR1 MNHNS and CDR2 SASEGT come from the germline V gene. V lost 2 bases, J lost 6 bases, and 11 bases lay in between. In DNA, the CDR3 is TGTGCCAGCAGTGAACATTACAGGGTAAACATTCAGTACTTC. It translates to CASSEHYRVNIQYF.

The chain is built from TRBV11-2 and TRBJ2-7; D call uncertain. Germline V lookup: CDR1 SGHAT, CDR2 FQNNGV. The CDR3 covers 15 residues. Trimming took off 7 bases at V and 0 bases at J, with 16 bases between the two ends. CDR3 sequence: CASTKIEINSYEQYF. As DNA, the CDR3 is TGTGCCAGCACTAAGATAGAAATTAACTCCTACGAGCAGTACTTC.

The V gene is TRBV19, the J gene TRBJ1-5; tentative D call: TRBD1 (5 bases). Between the trimmed V and J ends, which lost 6 bases and 3 bases, there was a span of 18 bases. The CDR3 is 16 amino acids. CDR1 is LNHDA, CDR2 SQIVND, per germline (reference sequence). CDR3 sequence: CASSWGAGRDNQPQHF. DNA for the CDR3: TGTGCCAGTAGCTGGGGCGCAGGGCGCGACAATCAGCCCCAGCATTTT.

In this sample, this clone turned up a few times. The V call is TRBV18, the J call TRBJ1-1; 8 positions agree with TRBD1. The V segment lost 6 bases and the J segment 0 bases; nucleotides outside the gene matches: 6. The V gene's germline CDR1 is KGHSH and CDR2 LQKENI. The CDR3 sequence is 15 residues long. This CDR3 reads CASSAGGGMNTEAFF. The CDR3 DNA sequence: TGTGCCAGCTCGGCAGGGGGCGGCATGAACACTGAAGCTTTCTTT. The entire variable domain, with the rest obtained from reference TRBV18 and TRBJ1-1, is as follows: NAGVMQNPRHLVRRRGQEARLRCSPMKGHSHVYWYRQLPEEGLKFMVYLQKENIIDESGMPKERFSAEFPKEGPSILRIQQVVRGDSAAYFCASSAGGGMNTEAFFGQGTRLTVV.

The chain uses TRBV28 and TRBJ2-1, with D perhaps TRBD2 (6 bases). CDR3 length equals 15 residues. Germline V gene lookup returns CDR1 MDHEN and CDR2 SYDVKM. The V end was cut by 5 bases, the J end by 0 bases, with 11 bases between. The DNA for the CDR3 is TGTGCCAGCAGTCCTAGCGTAGGCTCCTACAATGAGCAGTTCTTC. This translates into CASSPSVGSYNEQFF.

This chain links TRBV5-1 with TRBJ1-4, with unresolved D. Germline V gives CDR1 SGHRS, CDR2 YFSETQ. The CDR3 has 15 residues. V lost 4 bases and J lost 8, with 18 bases in between. The CDR3 DNA is TGCGCCAGCAGCCCCCGGGTAGATTACGGGGAAAAACTGTTTTTT. Translation: CASSPRVDYGEKLFF.

This chain connects TRBV6-1 to TRBJ2-7, with 7 bases that match TRBD1. V dropped 2 bases and J dropped 3; count of bases not matched to a gene: 7. Germline V gene lookup returns CDR1 MNHNS and CDR2 SASEGT. The length of the CDR3 is 15 residues. Written as DNA, the CDR3 is TGTGCCAGCAGTGAAAGGTCAGGGGGTTTCTACGAGCAGTACGTC. It translates to CASSERSGGFYEQYV.

The chain is built from TRBV7-9 and TRBJ2-6; 7 bases match TRBD2. CDR3 size: 16 residues. Germline CDR1 is SEHNR and CDR2 is FQNEAQ (reference sequence). J lost 4 bases, V lost 5 bases, and 8 bases had no gene match. The CDR3 DNA is TGTGCCAGCAGCCCTTGGGGAGGGTTCGGGGCCAACGTCCTGACTTTC. Translating gives CASSPWGGFGANVLTF.

Regarding this clone: Germline is not matched at one junction end, which may reflect a read error. J is TRBJ2-5 and V is TRBV13, with TRBD1 matching 7 bases. Germline values: CDR1 PRHDT, CDR2 FYEKMQ (reference sequence). The length of the CDR3 is 15 residues. The CDR3 protein is CASSVGTGDPETQYF. The CDR3 region has the DNA TGTGCCAGCAGCGTAGGAACAGGGGACCCAGAGACCCAGTACTTC.

The chain has TRBV9 and TRBJ2-1; weak D call: TRBD1 (5 bases). Germline CDR1 is SGDLS and CDR2 is YYNGEE. V dropped 3 bases and J dropped 1 base, with 11 bases sitting between them. The CDR3 spans 15 residues. The CDR3 sequence is CASSAQGNSYNEQFF. The CDR3 nucleotides are TGTGCCAGCAGCGCCCAGGGTAATTCCTACAATGAGCAGTTCTTC.

The chain is built from TRBV19 and TRBJ1-1, with D possibly being TRBD1 (5 bases). Germline V gives CDR1 LNHDA, CDR2 SQIVND (reference sequence). The CDR3 has 15 residues. V lost 3 bases to trimming and J lost 2 bases, with 13 bases between them. For the CDR3, the DNA is TGTGCCAGTAGTATCGTTCTCGGACAAAACACTGAAGCTTTCTTT. It yields the protein CASSIVLGQNTEAFF.

The chain couples TRBV6-6 to TRBJ2-1; 13 bases are shared with TRBD2. This CDR3 contains 16 residues. The germline gives CDR1 MNHNY, CDR2 SVGAGI (reference sequence). J was trimmed by 2 bases and V by 5 bases; bases with no gene match: 3. CDR3 sequence: CASSRTSGGAYNEQFF. CDR3 DNA: TGTGCCAGCAGTCGTACTAGCGGGGGGGCCTACAATGAGCAGTTCTTC.

The V gene is TRBV30, the J gene TRBJ2-3; TRBD2 matches 13 bases. Germline V gene lookup returns CDR1 GTSNPN and CDR2 SVGIG (reference sequence). V trimming: 2 bases; J trimming: 3 bases; junction bases outside the gene matches: 2. This CDR3 is 15 amino acids long. CDR3 DNA sequence: TGTGCCTGGAGTTTGGGACTAGCGGGGACAGATACGCAGTATTTT. Translation gives CAWSLGLAGTDTQYF.

The chain employs TRBV19 and TRBJ1-5; D is perhaps TRBD1 (6 bases). CDR1 and CDR2 (germline): LNHDA, SQIVND (reference sequence). V lost 1 base and J lost 0, with 10 bases in between. CDR3 length: 16 amino acids. The CDR3 DNA follows: TGTGCCAGTAGTATAGTGGGCAGGGGTAGCAATCAGCCCCAGCATTTT. Encoded protein: CASSIVGRGSNQPQHF.

V and J are TRBV7-6 and TRBJ2-6, with D possibly matching TRBD1 (5 bases). Trimming cost V 2 bases and J 2 bases, with 10 bases left between them. The CDR3 runs to 16 residues. Per the germline V gene, CDR1 is SGHVS and CDR2 is FNYEAQ. CDR3 protein: CASSLPGITGANVLTF. In nucleotides, the CDR3 is TGTGCCAGCAGCTTACCAGGGATAACTGGGGCCAACGTCCTGACTTTC.

This clone showed up just once. This chain links TRBV6-2 or TRBV6-3 with TRBJ2-7; 8 bases line up with TRBD1. J was trimmed by 1 base and V by 6 bases; bases with no gene match: 5. The CDR3 loop spans 14 amino acids. Germline V gene lookup returns CDR1 MNHEY and CDR2 SVGEGT. This chain's CDR3 is CASSQNRGSYEQYF. CDR3 in DNA: TGTGCCAGCAGCCAGAACAGGGGGTCCTACGAGCAGTACTTC.

This clone has just one count. This rearrangement joins TRBV7-9 to TRBJ1-2; 9 bases are a match to TRBD1. Looked up from germline, CDR1 is SEHNR and CDR2 is FQNEAQ (reference sequence). This CDR3 region has 14 residues. V shed 1 base and J 8 bases; nucleotides not matched to a gene: 5. The CDR3 coding sequence is TGTGCCAGCAGCTTAGGGACAGGGGAACGAGGCTACACCTTC. Encoded protein: CASSLGTGERGYTF.

This clone was counted only a few times. V usage is TRBV7-9 and J usage is TRBJ1-1, with D unclear. The ends were cut back, 5 bases at V and 11 bases at J, with 15 bases in the middle. The CDR3 is made up of 12 amino acids. CDR1 is SEHNR and CDR2 is FQNEAQ in the germline V gene (reference sequence). In DNA form, the CDR3 reads TGTGCCAGCAGCCAGGACTCGCAGACGGCTTTCTTT. Its protein product is CASSQDSQTAFF.

J is TRBJ1-4 and V is TRBV18; possible D gene TRBD1, 6 bases. The germline gives CDR1 KGHSH, CDR2 LQKENI. V lost 0 bases to trimming and J lost 8 bases, with 13 bases between them. The CDR3 loop spans 15 amino acids. DNA for the CDR3: TGTGCCAGCTCACCACCGTGGGGGCTCGGGGAAAAACTGTTTTTT. It is translated as CASSPPWGLGEKLFF.

The rearrangement uses TRBV29-1 and TRBJ1-1, with 10 positions matching TRBD1. The length of the CDR3 is 18 residues. CDR1 is SQVTM and CDR2 is ANQGSEA in the germline V gene. V lost 7 bases and J lost 1; bases outside the gene matches: 18. The chain's CDR3 is CSDPYGQGGDMGNTEAFF. The CDR3 DNA reads as TGCAGCGACCCGTACGGACAGGGGGGCGACATGGGGAACACTGAAGCTTTCTTT.

This rearrangement joins TRBV25-1 to TRBJ2-7; 8 bases match TRBD1. Germline assignment: CDR1 MGHDK and CDR2 SYGVNS. V lost 4 bases to trimming and J lost 1 base; unmatched junction nucleotides: 12. This CDR3 has 17 residues. The CDR3: CASSGNSGQGESYEQYF. In DNA form, the CDR3 reads TGTGCCAGCAGTGGGAATTCTGGACAGGGTGAGTCCTACGAGCAGTACTTC.

Only one count was recorded for this clone. The V gene is TRBV11-2, the J gene TRBJ2-1, with 9 bases matching TRBD1. V dropped 0 bases and J dropped 3; count of bases not matched to a gene: 3. The CDR3 has 16 residues. Looked up from germline, CDR1 is SGHAT and CDR2 is FQNNGV. The CDR3 DNA sequence: TGTGCCAGCAGCTTAGAAACAGGGGGCCACTACAATGAGCAGTTCTTC. It codes for CASSLETGGHYNEQFF.

This clone was observed once. This rearrangement joins TRBV3-1 (or the pseudogene TRBV3-2) to TRBJ1-1; weak D call: TRBD1 (6 bases). Per germline, CDR1 LGHDT and CDR2 YNNKEL (reference sequence). This CDR3 spans 16 amino acids. Trimming took 0 bases from V and 4 from J, leaving 15 bases between them. As DNA, the CDR3 is TGTGCCAGCAGCCAAGATCGGGGGGGCGAAGGCACTGAAGCTTTCTTT. This sequence encodes CASSQDRGGEGTEAFF.

The rearrangement uses TRBV19 and TRBJ1-5; D is uncertain. The CDR3 spans 20 residues. V was clipped by 5 bases and J by 0 bases, with 26 bases between them. CDR1 is LNHDA, CDR2 SQIVND, per germline (reference sequence). The chain's CDR3 is CASSPGPRGSRGYSNQPQHF. The CDR3 bases are TGTGCCAGTAGTCCGGGCCCGCGCGGGTCTCGTGGGTATAGCAATCAGCCCCAGCATTTT.

V and J are TRBV7-9 and TRBJ2-1; the match to TRBD2 covers 8 bases. From germline, CDR1 is SEHNR and CDR2 FQNEAQ (reference sequence). J gave up 8 bases and V 4 bases, and 7 bases lay outside the gene matches. The CDR3 loop spans 14 amino acids. The CDR3 DNA sequence: TGTGCCAGCAGCTCCCGGGGGGGCTCCGATGAGCAGTTCTTC. Residues: CASSSRGGSDEQFF.

The rearrangement links TRBV5-4 to TRBJ2-6; 11 bases are a match to TRBD2. The CDR3 loop spans 16 amino acids. Germline CDR1 reads SGHNT; CDR2 reads YYREEE (reference sequence). V shed 8 bases and J 4 bases; nucleotides not matched to a gene: 8. CDR3 in amino acids: CASSGGASTGANVLTF. For the CDR3, the DNA is TGTGCCAGTAGCGGGGGGGCTTCAACAGGGGCCAACGTCCTGACTTTC. The entire variable domain, with the rest obtained from reference TRBV5-4 and TRBJ2-6, is as follows: ETGVTQSPTHLIKTRGQQVTLRCSSQSGHNTVSWYQQALGQGPQFIFQYYREEENGRGNFPPRFSGLQFPNYSSELNVNALELDDSALYLCASSGGASTGANVLTFGAGSRLTVL.

The chain carries TRBV7-2 and TRBJ1-2, with 9 bases fitting TRBD1. The CDR3 is 13 amino acids. The V gene end was trimmed by 5 bases and the J gene end by 8 bases; junction bases not matched to a gene: 6. The germline V gene has CDR1 SGHTA and CDR2 FQGNSA. The CDR3 sequence: CASSEDRGGGYTF. For the CDR3, the DNA is TGTGCCAGCAGCGAGGACAGGGGAGGAGGCTACACCTTC.